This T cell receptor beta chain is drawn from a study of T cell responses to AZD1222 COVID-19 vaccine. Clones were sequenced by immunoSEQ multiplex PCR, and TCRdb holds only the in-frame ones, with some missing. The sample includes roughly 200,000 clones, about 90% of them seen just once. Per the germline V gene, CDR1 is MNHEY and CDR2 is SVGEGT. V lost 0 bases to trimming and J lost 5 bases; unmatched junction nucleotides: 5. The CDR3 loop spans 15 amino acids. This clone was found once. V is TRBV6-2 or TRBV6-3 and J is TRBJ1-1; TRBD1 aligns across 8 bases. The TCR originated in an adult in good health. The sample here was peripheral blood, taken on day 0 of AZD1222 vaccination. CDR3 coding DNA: TGTGCCAGCAGTTACTCGGACAGGGACGGGACTGAAGCTTTCTTT. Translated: CASSYSDRDGTEAFF.